A single sample is the source of the 32 T cell receptor beta chains below, sequenced in a study of T cell clones after liver transplantation. The assay was immunoSEQ multiplex PCR, and TCRdb's table has in-frame clones only and misses some. This repertoire shows some 110,000 clones, about nine tenths found once; its top ten account for 0.83%. The input for sequencing was CD4+ T cells from blood, taken 12 months after liver transplant. The receptors stem from a human patient who received a liver transplant. Some T cells may originate from the graft donor.

As DNA, the CDR3 is TGTGCCAGCAGCCTAGAAGGGTATAGCAATCAGCCCCAGCATTTT. Its translation is CASSLEGYSNQPQHF. The V gene is TRBV7-8, the J gene TRBJ1-5; D call uncertain. The CDR3 length is 15 residues. Germline loops: CDR1 SGHVS, CDR2 FQNEAQ. The V and J ends lost 5 bases and 0 bases respectively, with 11 bases between them.

The chain is built from TRBV11-2 and TRBJ2-1, with D possibly called TRBD1 or TRBD2 (5 bases each). There are 15 residues in the CDR3. CDR1 is SGHAT and CDR2 is FQNNGV in the germline V gene. Between the trimmed V and J ends, which lost 2 bases and 7 bases, there was a span of 15 bases. CDR3: CASSLNKGSWNEQFF. The CDR3 DNA sequence: TGTGCCAGCAGCTTAAACAAGGGGAGTTGGAATGAGCAGTTCTTC.

The gene calls are TRBV5-1 and TRBJ2-5, with 10 bases identical to TRBD2. Germline V gene sequence: CDR1 SGHRS, CDR2 YFSETQ. The CDR3 covers 14 residues. The V gene end was trimmed by 4 bases and the J gene end by 3 bases; junction bases not matched to a gene: 3. The CDR3 region is CASSVTSGKETQYF. In DNA, the CDR3 is TGCGCCAGCAGCGTCACTAGCGGGAAAGAGACCCAGTACTTC.

V usage is TRBV10-3 and J usage is TRBJ2-1; 7 nucleotides agree with TRBD1. CDR1 is ENHRY and CDR2 is SYGVKD in the germline V gene. This CDR3 has 13 residues. V shed 8 bases and J 5 bases; nucleotides not matched to a gene: 6. Written as DNA, the CDR3 is TGTGCCATCCTCCCGGGGACAGACAATGAGCAGTTCTTC. Amino acids: CAILPGTDNEQFF.

The rearrangement uses TRBV11-2 and TRBJ2-7; D unresolved. The CDR3 spans 14 residues. Trimming left V 4 bases short and J 5 bases short, with 15 bases between. Germline CDR1 SGHAT, CDR2 FQNNGV. The CDR3 here is CASSSASRKNEQYF. The CDR3 nucleotides are TGTGCCAGCAGCTCCGCCAGTCGTAAGAACGAGCAGTACTTC.

This clone has only a few counts. This rearrangement joins TRBV6-1 to TRBJ2-7; possible D gene TRBD2, 5 bases. Germline values: CDR1 MNHNS, CDR2 SASEGT. Trimming removed 6 bases from V and 0 bases from J, with 12 bases in between. This CDR3 comprises 14 residues. CDR3 amino acids: CASSRTVSSYEQYF. The CDR3, as DNA: TGTGCCAGCAGCCGGACTGTCAGCTCCTACGAGCAGTACTTC.

The chain employs TRBV5-1 and TRBJ2-5; 9 bases agree with TRBD1. The junction had 6 bases not matched to a gene; V was cut back by 4 bases and J by 5 bases. Germline CDR1 and CDR2: SGHRS and YFSETQ. The CDR3 contains 14 residues. CDR3 region: CASSGQDRGETQYF. The CDR3 DNA reads TGCGCCAGCAGCGGACAGGACAGGGGCGAGACCCAGTACTTC.

J is TRBJ2-6 and V is TRBV5-1; D might be TRBD1 (6 bases). V lost 4 bases to trimming and J lost 7 bases, with 12 bases between them. The CDR3 covers 14 residues. Per the germline V gene, CDR1 is SGHRS and CDR2 is YFSETQ. The CDR3: CASSLNRAANVLTF. For the CDR3, the DNA is TGCGCCAGCAGCCTAAACAGGGCTGCCAACGTCCTGACTTTC.

The chain carries TRBV7-2 and TRBJ2-1, with D possibly being TRBD1 (6 bases). Germline V lookup: CDR1 SGHTA, CDR2 FQGNSA. This CDR3 contains 11 residues. V was shortened by 5 bases and J by 10 bases, with 9 bases between the two germline ends. CDR3 bases: TGTGCCAGCAGCCGACAGGTAGAGCAGTTCTTC. It yields the protein CASSRQVEQFF.

The rearrangement uses TRBV29-1 and TRBJ2-5; no clear D. CDR1 and CDR2 from the germline V gene are SQVTM and ANQGSEA. Deletions cut 6 bases from V and 0 bases from J, with 14 bases between. The CDR3 consists of 14 residues. The CDR3 protein is CSVADGFDQETQYF. The CDR3 region has the DNA TGCAGCGTCGCAGACGGTTTTGACCAAGAGACCCAGTACTTC.

Here the CDR3 reads CASSPITGNTEAFF. DNA of the CDR3: TGTGCCAGCTCACCAATTACAGGGAACACTGAAGCTTTCTTT. The chain recombines TRBV18 with TRBJ1-1; D may be TRBD1 (5 bases). With 2 bases removed from V and 1 base from J, the gap between germline ends came to 8 bases. From germline, CDR1 is KGHSH and CDR2 LQKENI. CDR3 length equals 14 residues.

The chain employs TRBV30 and TRBJ2-4, with D perhaps matching TRBD2 (6 bases). CDR3 length: 14 amino acids. Trimming pared 0 bases from V and 0 bases from J, leaving 6 bases between. The germline CDR1 and CDR2 sequences are GTSNPN and SVGIG (reference sequence). The CDR3 bases are TGTGCCTGGAGTGTGGAGGGAGCCAAAAACATTCAGTACTTC. Protein: CAWSVEGAKNIQYF. The full variable domain, rest sourced from reference TRBV30 and TRBJ2-4, is SQTIHQWPATLVQPVGSPLSLECTVEGTSNPNLYWYRQAAGRGLQLLFYSVGIGQISSEVPQNLSASRPQDRQFILSSKKLLLSDSGFYLCAWSVEGAKNIQYFGAGTRLSVL.

The chain couples TRBV30 to TRBJ2-2; 11 nucleotides line up with TRBD2. The V and J ends lost 3 bases and 4 bases, in that order; junction bases with no gene match: 28. CDR1 and CDR2 from the germline V gene are GTSNPN and SVGIG (reference sequence). This CDR3 comprises 23 residues. The CDR3, as DNA: TGTGCCTGGAGGAGGGGTTGGGGCCGACAGGGGACTAGCGGTCTAAAGGGCACCGGGGAGCTGTTTTTT. It encodes CAWRRGWGRQGTSGLKGTGELFF.

V gene TRBV10-1 combines with J gene TRBJ1-3; TRBD1 aligns across 9 bases. J gave up 6 bases and V 7 bases, and 7 bases lay outside the gene matches. The CDR3 length is 14 residues. Germline CDR1 is WNHNN and CDR2 is SYGVQD (reference sequence). DNA for the CDR3: TGCGCCAGCAATCGTACAGGGGGCTCAAACACCATATATTTT. Translated: CASNRTGGSNTIYF.

The chain has TRBV7-9 and TRBJ1-1, with a tentative D call TRBD1 (6 bases). The CDR3 loop spans 13 amino acids. The V end was cut by 7 bases, the J end by 3 bases, with 12 bases between. CDR1 is SEHNR, CDR2 FQNEAQ, per germline (reference sequence). The CDR3: CASTVRGDTEAFF. The CDR3 coding sequence is TGTGCCAGCACCGTCAGGGGCGACACTGAAGCTTTCTTT.

The V gene is TRBV30, the J gene TRBJ1-1, with D perhaps matching TRBD1 (5 bases). Germline CDR1 and CDR2: GTSNPN and SVGIG (reference sequence). The V end was cut by 5 bases, the J end by 6 bases, with 16 bases between. The length of the CDR3 is 13 residues. The CDR3 sequence is CAWVKQGAAEAFF. CDR3 DNA sequence: TGTGCCTGGGTTAAACAAGGGGCGGCTGAAGCTTTCTTT.

The genes are TRBV11-3 and TRBJ2-7, with D possibly matching TRBD1 (5 bases). The CDR3 loop spans 13 amino acids. Germline-derived CDR1 and CDR2 are SGHNT and YENEEA. V was pared by 1 base and J by 3 bases, with 7 bases between. CDR3 in amino acids: CASSLAGFYEQYF. CDR3 coding DNA: TGTGCCAGCAGCTTAGCAGGGTTCTACGAGCAGTACTTC.

The chain links TRBV6-5 to TRBJ2-1; D gene uncertain. Germline CDR1 MNHEY, CDR2 SVGAGI. The V end was cut by 6 bases, the J end by 4 bases, with 16 bases between. CDR3 length equals 15 residues. CDR3 DNA sequence: TGTGCCAGCAGCCGCGACTCGGTTGGTTACAATGAGCAGTTCTTC. It encodes CASSRDSVGYNEQFF.

V and J are TRBV6-5 and TRBJ1-1, with D unresolved. Germline CDR1 reads MNHEY; CDR2 reads SVGAGI. Trimming removed 0 bases from V and 1 base from J, with 9 bases in between. The CDR3 runs to 15 residues. CDR3 coding DNA: TGTGCCAGCAGTTACTCCCGTGGGTGGAACACTGAAGCTTTCTTT. It is translated as CASSYSRGWNTEAFF.

The chain has TRBV11-3 and TRBJ2-7; D might be TRBD1 or TRBD2, each matching 6 bases. There are 16 residues in the CDR3. Trimming took off 1 base at V and 0 bases at J, with 13 bases between the two ends. Germline lookup yields CDR1 SGHNT and CDR2 YENEEA. CDR3 nucleotide sequence: TGTGCCAGCAGCTTAGCCGGGGGCACCTACTCCTACGAGCAGTACTTC. Its protein is CASSLAGGTYSYEQYF.

This clone appeared a single time. The chain couples TRBV10-2 to TRBJ2-7; a possible D gene is TRBD2 (6 bases). Per the germline V gene, CDR1 is WSHSY and CDR2 is SAAADI. V gave up 0 bases and J gave up 4 bases, with 13 bases separating them. This CDR3 is built from 15 residues. In nucleotides, the CDR3 is TGCGCCAGCAGTGAGTCGAATCCAGGAGGGTACGAGCAGTACTTC. This translates into CASSESNPGGYEQYF.

CDR3 nucleotides: TGTGCCAGTAGTGCCGGGACAGGGATTGTAGCCAAAAACATTCAGTACTTC. This translates into CASSAGTGIVAKNIQYF. V and J are TRBV19 and TRBJ2-4, with TRBD1 matching over 9 bases. The germline gives CDR1 LNHDA, CDR2 SQIVND (reference sequence). The CDR3 extends over 17 amino acids. Trimming at V came to 5 bases and at J to 0 bases, leaving 8 bases not matched to a gene.

V and J are TRBV4-2 and TRBJ2-3, with 7 bases matching TRBD1. Germline CDR1 LGHNA, CDR2 YNFKEQ. V gave up 3 bases and J gave up 0 bases; unmatched junction bases: 9. This CDR3 contains 17 residues. CDR3: CASSQRDLGGSTDTQYF. The CDR3 coding sequence is TGTGCCAGCAGCCAGAGGGATCTAGGGGGCAGCACAGATACGCAGTATTTT.

The rearrangement joins TRBV9 to TRBJ2-6; 10 nucleotides match TRBD2. V lost 5 bases, J lost 2 bases, and 7 bases stayed unmatched. The CDR3 totals 17 residues. Germline loops: CDR1 SGDLS, CDR2 YYNGEE. CDR3 sequence (DNA): TGTGCCAGCAGTAACCGAGCGGGAGGGGCTGGGGCCAACGTCCTGACTTTC. Translating gives CASSNRAGGAGANVLTF.

The CDR3 nucleotides read TGTGCCAGCAGCGTAGAACTAGCGGGCCCCTACAATGAGCAGTTCTTC. It codes for CASSVELAGPYNEQFF. The V and J genes are TRBV9 and TRBJ2-1, with 9 nucleotides matching TRBD2. This CDR3 is 16 amino acids long. V dropped 0 bases and J dropped 2; count of bases not matched to a gene: 3. The V gene's germline CDR1 is SGDLS and CDR2 YYNGEE.

The rearrangement joins TRBV5-1 to TRBJ2-2; 7 bases agree with TRBD2. The CDR3 extends over 15 amino acids. The V gene end was trimmed by 1 base and the J gene end by 8 bases; junction bases not matched to a gene: 8. Germline CDR1 and CDR2: SGHRS and YFSETQ. For the CDR3, the DNA is TGCGCCAGCAGCTTGATCGCGGGAGAGGCTGGGGAGCTGTTTTTT. Its translation is CASSLIAGEAGELFF.

The gene calls are TRBV21-1 and TRBJ2-5; the tabulated D call, TRBD1, remains unverified against the DNA. TRBV21-1 is annotated as a pseudogene. This CDR3 has 16 residues. Here the CDR3 DNA reads TGTGCCAGCAGCAACCTTGGGACAGACCCCCAAGAGACCCAGTACTTC. This translates into CASSNLGTDPQETQYF.

The genes are TRBV7-8 and TRBJ2-7; the match to TRBD2 covers 14 bases. The V gene end was trimmed by 1 base and the J gene end by 3 bases; junction bases not matched to a gene: 5. CDR3 length equals 17 residues. The germline V gene has CDR1 SGHVS and CDR2 FQNEAQ. The CDR3 nucleotides are TGTGCCAGCAGCTTAGACGCGACTAGCGGGAGGGGCTACGAGCAGTACTTC. Translated: CASSLDATSGRGYEQYF.

V is TRBV5-1 and J is TRBJ1-3; 11 nucleotides agree with TRBD1. CDR1 is SGHRS, CDR2 YFSETQ, per germline. The CDR3 sequence is 16 residues long. J lost 3 bases, V lost 4 bases, and 6 bases had no gene match. CDR3 residues: CASSQTGTGGGNTIYF. CDR3 sequence (DNA): TGCGCCAGCAGCCAGACCGGGACAGGGGGTGGAAACACCATATATTTT.

V usage is TRBV30 and J usage is TRBJ1-5; TRBD1 matches 11 bases. This CDR3 comprises 17 residues. Germline lookup yields CDR1 GTSNPN and CDR2 SVGIG (reference sequence). V lost 2 bases to trimming and J lost 1 base; unmatched junction nucleotides: 7. CDR3 loop: CAWSPSRTGGSNQPQHF. The DNA for the CDR3 is TGTGCCTGGAGTCCATCTAGGACAGGGGGCAGCAATCAGCCCCAGCATTTT. Looking up the rest from reference TRBV30 and TRBJ1-5 gives the full variable domain: SQTIHQWPATLVQPVGSPLSLECTVEGTSNPNLYWYRQAAGRGLQLLFYSVGIGQISSEVPQNLSASRPQDRQFILSSKKLLLSDSGFYLCAWSPSRTGGSNQPQHFGDGTRLSIL.

The V gene is TRBV27, the J gene TRBJ2-7; possible D gene TRBD1, 6 bases. Germline-derived CDR1 and CDR2 are MNHEY and SMNVEV (reference sequence). The CDR3 is 16 amino acids. The ends were cut back, 5 bases at V and 5 bases at J, with 22 bases in the middle. The CDR3 spells CASSPYRAGLYHEQYF. The CDR3 nucleotides read TGTGCCAGCAGTCCCTACAGGGCAGGCCTCTACCACGAGCAGTACTTC.

This clone was counted a single time. The rearrangement joins TRBV6-6 to TRBJ2-1, with 7 bases matching TRBD2. V dropped 0 bases and J dropped 4; count of bases not matched to a gene: 3. The germline V gene encodes CDR1 MNHNY and CDR2 SVGAGI (reference sequence). The CDR3 has 15 residues. CDR3 sequence reads: CASSYSPGLYNEQFF. CDR3 DNA sequence: TGTGCCAGCAGTTACTCCCCGGGACTATACAATGAGCAGTTCTTC.